The 23 T cell receptor beta chains below come from one sample, sequenced in a study of blood T cell repertoires in COVID-19. Repertoires were generated with immunoSEQ multiplex PCR, while TCRdb's copy carries only in-frame clones and drops some. Seen here are roughly 80,000 clones, around four fifths observed once, and the top ten hold about a sixth. Sample: peripheral blood. Receptors were obtained from a woman aged 55-70 years with acute or convalescent COVID-19.

The chain carries TRBV11-2 and TRBJ1-5, with D possibly TRBD1 on 6 matching bases. V lost 5 bases, J lost 0 bases, and 11 bases lay in between. Per germline, CDR1 SGHAT and CDR2 FQNNGV. The CDR3 runs 15 residues. The CDR3 spells CASSAGQHSNQPQHF. The CDR3 nucleotides are TGTGCCAGCAGCGCCGGACAGCATAGCAATCAGCCCCAGCATTTT.

The V and J genes are TRBV19 and TRBJ2-3, with 9 bases fitting TRBD1. The CDR3 consists of 15 residues. Per the germline V gene, CDR1 is LNHDA and CDR2 is SQIVND (reference sequence). V shed 7 bases and J 4 bases; nucleotides not matched to a gene: 9. As DNA, the CDR3 is TGTGCCAGTATCTCTAGGACAGGGGTTTCAGATACGCAGTATTTT. This codes for CASISRTGVSDTQYF.

The chain couples TRBV7-9 to TRBJ1-4, with 7 bases identical to TRBD1. The germline V gene has CDR1 SEHNR and CDR2 FQNEAQ (reference sequence). J was trimmed by 6 bases and V by 5 bases; bases with no gene match: 6. The CDR3 runs 14 residues. CDR3 bases: TGTGCCAGCAGCCTGGGGACAGCGTATGAAAAACTGTTTTTT. As protein: CASSLGTAYEKLFF.

The chain has TRBV5-1 and TRBJ1-2; TRBD1 matches at 9 bases. Germline CDR1 and CDR2: SGHRS and YFSETQ. J lost 4 bases, V lost 3 bases, and 16 bases had no gene match. The CDR3 loop spans 18 amino acids. The DNA for the CDR3 is TGCGCCAGCAGCTCGGGAGGTGGACAGGGGACCGTAACCTATGGCTACACCTTC. Its translation is CASSSGGGQGTVTYGYTF.

This chain uses TRBV5-1 with TRBJ1-2; 8 nucleotides agree with TRBD1. Germline V CDR1 and CDR2: SGHRS, YFSETQ. CDR3 length: 15 residues. Losses at the gene ends were 4 bases for V and 4 bases for J; bases not matched to a gene: 9. The CDR3 sequence is CASSPQGAGSYGYTF. The CDR3, as DNA: TGCGCCAGCAGCCCCCAGGGGGCCGGCAGCTATGGCTACACCTTC.

V gene TRBV30 combines with J gene TRBJ1-6; 9 bases fit TRBD1. This CDR3 is built from 17 residues. J gave up 5 bases and V 8 bases, and 16 bases lay outside the gene matches. The germline gives CDR1 GTSNPN, CDR2 SVGIG (reference sequence). In nucleotides, the CDR3 is TGTGCCCTTCAGGGCAGGACAGGGGAAGAGGATAATTCACCCCTCCACTTT. The encoded protein is CALQGRTGEEDNSPLHF.

This chain uses TRBV19 with TRBJ2-5, with 10 bases matching TRBD1. V trimming: 0 bases; J trimming: 5 bases; junction bases outside the gene matches: 6. CDR1 is LNHDA and CDR2 is SQIVND in the germline V gene (reference sequence). This CDR3 is built from 16 residues. Written as DNA, the CDR3 is TGTGCCAGTAGTATAGATGAGACAGGGGGCATCGAGACCCAGTACTTC. Residues: CASSIDETGGIETQYF.

The rearrangement joins TRBV9 to TRBJ2-5; D might be TRBD1 (6 bases). The CDR3 has 14 residues. The germline CDR1 and CDR2 sequences are SGDLS and YYNGEE. V was cut by 3 bases and J by 4 bases, with 13 bases left in between. CDR3 residues: CASSAGHPGETQYF. Here the CDR3 DNA reads TGTGCCAGCAGCGCGGGACACCCTGGAGAGACCCAGTACTTC.

This chain connects TRBV29-1 to TRBJ1-1, with 7 bases lining up with TRBD1. This CDR3 comprises 13 residues. V lost 7 bases, J lost 0 bases, and 5 bases stayed unmatched. CDR1 is SQVTM and CDR2 is ANQGSEA in the germline V gene. The DNA for the CDR3 is TGCAGCGCCGGACAGGCTTTGAACACTGAAGCTTTCTTT. This gives the protein CSAGQALNTEAFF.

The rearrangement uses TRBV3-1 (or the pseudogene TRBV3-2) and TRBJ1-1; D is perhaps TRBD1 (6 bases). Germline CDR1 LGHDT, CDR2 YNNKEL (reference sequence). Trimming took 4 bases from V and 10 from J, leaving 16 bases between them. The CDR3 extends over 13 amino acids. This chain's CDR3 is CASSPRDNNGAFF. CDR3 bases: TGTGCCAGCAGCCCCCGGGACAATAACGGAGCTTTCTTT.

V is TRBV10-3 and J is TRBJ1-3; TRBD1 might be the D (5 bases). Trimming took off 4 bases at V and 4 bases at J, with 8 bases between the two ends. Germline V lookup: CDR1 ENHRY, CDR2 SYGVKD. The CDR3 spans 13 residues. The CDR3 sequence: CAISAGFGNTIYF. The CDR3 DNA reads TGTGCCATCAGTGCAGGGTTCGGAAACACCATATATTTT.

The chain uses TRBV19 and TRBJ1-1, with 7 bases lining up with TRBD1. The CDR3 sequence is 18 residues long. The V and J ends lost 3 bases and 5 bases, in that order; junction bases with no gene match: 18. Germline CDR1 and CDR2: LNHDA and SQIVND (reference sequence). The CDR3 sequence: CASSILGGHRERRTEAFF. The CDR3 nucleotides read TGTGCCAGTAGTATTCTAGGGGGCCACCGCGAGAGGAGAACTGAAGCTTTCTTT. Full variable domain (remainder filled in from reference TRBV19 and TRBJ1-1): DGGITQSPKYLFRKEGQNVTLSCEQNLNHDAMYWYRQDPGQGLRLIYYSQIVNDFQKGDIAEGYSVSREKKESFPLTVTSAQKNPTAFYLCASSILGGHRERRTEAFFGQGTRLTVV.

As for this clone: The sample holds other DNA sequences that translate to the same CDR3. The J gene is TRBJ1-4, the V gene TRBV5-1; a weak D match, TRBD1 (6 bases). Trimming cost V 2 bases and J 4 bases, with 9 bases left between them. The germline V gene has CDR1 SGHRS and CDR2 YFSETQ. The CDR3 runs 14 residues. Here the CDR3 DNA reads TGCGCCAGCAGCTTCGGACAGATTAATGAAAAACTGTTTTTT. Protein sequence: CASSFGQINEKLFF.

The gene calls are TRBV10-3 and TRBJ2-7, with 13 positions matching TRBD2. The trim removed 4 bases at V and 3 bases at J, leaving 0 bases unmatched. Per germline, CDR1 ENHRY and CDR2 SYGVKD. The CDR3 has 14 amino acids. The CDR3 region has the DNA TGTGCCATCAGTGGGACTAGCGGGGGCTACGAGCAGTACTTC. Its protein product is CAISGTSGGYEQYF.

The chain combines TRBV9 with TRBJ2-7; 8 bases map to TRBD1. The CDR3 spans 15 residues. Germline V CDR1 and CDR2: SGDLS, YYNGEE. The V and J ends lost 0 bases and 2 bases, in that order; junction bases with no gene match: 4. CDR3 DNA sequence: TGTGCCAGCAGCGTAGCTGGGACAGGTACCTACGAGCAGTACTTC. This translates into CASSVAGTGTYEQYF.

The V and J genes are TRBV12-3 or TRBV12-4 and TRBJ2-7; no clear D. CDR3 length: 13 residues. Trimming removed 3 bases from V and 0 bases from J, with 6 bases in between. Written as DNA, the CDR3 is TGTGCCAGCAGTTTTGACTTCTCCTACGAGCAGTACTTC. Translation: CASSFDFSYEQYF.

The J gene is TRBJ2-1, the V gene TRBV19; TRBD2 matches at 9 bases. The CDR3 is made up of 19 amino acids. Germline loops: CDR1 LNHDA, CDR2 SQIVND (reference sequence). J gave up 0 bases and V 3 bases, and 12 bases lay outside the gene matches. The DNA for the CDR3 is TGTGCCAGTAGTATCGCCCCGGGACTAGCTGGGAGCTCCTACAATGAGCAGTTCTTC. The encoded protein is CASSIAPGLAGSSYNEQFF.

The chain combines TRBV4-3 with TRBJ1-2; tentatively, D is TRBD1 (6 bases). Trimming removed 0 bases at V and 7 bases at J, with 18 bases between. The CDR3 is 16 residues long. The germline gives CDR1 LGHNA, CDR2 YSLEER. CDR3 sequence (DNA): TGCGCCAGCAGCCAAGATCCCGGACAGTGGGGCGGTGGCTACACCTTC. Amino acid sequence: CASSQDPGQWGGGYTF.

The J gene is TRBJ2-5, the V gene TRBV5-1, with TRBD2 matching over 10 bases. This CDR3 comprises 14 residues. Germline loops: CDR1 SGHRS, CDR2 YFSETQ. J was trimmed by 9 bases and V by 0 bases; bases with no gene match: 5. DNA for the CDR3: TGCGCCAGCAGCTTGGACGGAGCGGGGGGGCCCCAGTACTTC. This translates into CASSLDGAGGPQYF.

The chain combines TRBV2 with TRBJ1-6; tentatively, D is TRBD1 (6 bases). V was cut by 5 bases and J by 13 bases, with 18 bases left in between. The CDR3 runs to 14 residues. The germline V gene has CDR1 SNHLY and CDR2 FYNNEI. This CDR3 is CASSYDRNGTPLHF. The DNA of the CDR3 is TGTGCCAGCAGTTATGACAGGAACGGAACTCCCCTCCACTTT.

The rearrangement joins TRBV9 to TRBJ1-5; possible D gene TRBD1, 6 bases. The V gene's germline CDR1 is SGDLS and CDR2 YYNGEE. V was clipped by 3 bases and J by 5 bases, with 12 bases between them. This CDR3 has 14 amino acids. The CDR3 sequence: CASSEGVIDQPQHF. The CDR3 region has the DNA TGTGCCAGCAGCGAGGGGGTTATAGATCAGCCCCAGCATTTT.

This sequence joins TRBV7-2 and TRBJ1-2; 7 nucleotides line up with TRBD1. J gave up 7 bases and V 4 bases, and 6 bases lay outside the gene matches. The CDR3 extends over 13 amino acids. CDR1 SGHTA and CDR2 FQGNSA come from the germline V gene. The CDR3 DNA follows: TGTGCCAGCAGCTCCGAACAGGGGTTTGGCTACACCTTC. Its translation is CASSSEQGFGYTF.

Here the CDR3 DNA reads TGTGCCAGCAGCCGGGACTCCGGACTTCAGTACTTC. This gives the protein CASSRDSGLQYF. The chain uses TRBV12-3 or TRBV12-4 and TRBJ2-4; the D gene is possibly TRBD2 (6 bases). Trimming removed 6 bases from V and 11 bases from J, with 14 bases in between. The CDR3 has 12 residues.